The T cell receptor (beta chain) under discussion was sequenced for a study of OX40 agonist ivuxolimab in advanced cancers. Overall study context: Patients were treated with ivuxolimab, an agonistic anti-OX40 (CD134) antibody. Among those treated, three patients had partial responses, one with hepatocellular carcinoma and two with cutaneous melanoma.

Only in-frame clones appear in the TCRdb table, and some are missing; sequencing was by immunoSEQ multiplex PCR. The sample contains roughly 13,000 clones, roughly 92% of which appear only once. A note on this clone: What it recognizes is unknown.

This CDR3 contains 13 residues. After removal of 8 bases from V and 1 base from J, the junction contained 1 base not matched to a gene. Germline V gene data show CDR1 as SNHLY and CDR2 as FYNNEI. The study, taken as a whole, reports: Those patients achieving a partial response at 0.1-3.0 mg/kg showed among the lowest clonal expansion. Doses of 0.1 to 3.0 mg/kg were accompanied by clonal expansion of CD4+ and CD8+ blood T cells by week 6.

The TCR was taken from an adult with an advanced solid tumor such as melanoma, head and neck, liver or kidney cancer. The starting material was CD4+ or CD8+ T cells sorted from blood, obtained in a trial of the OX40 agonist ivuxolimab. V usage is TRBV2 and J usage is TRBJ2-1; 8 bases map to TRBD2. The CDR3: CASGTSSYNEQFF. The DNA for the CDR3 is TGTGCCAGCGGGACTAGTTCCTACAATGAGCAGTTCTTC.